A single count supports the clone carrying this T cell receptor (beta chain). The data were produced by immunoSEQ multiplex PCR, yet TCRdb's version contains in-frame clones alone and is incomplete. The table includes roughly 60,000 clones, approximately 91% detected once. This CDR3 comprises 15 residues. Between the trimmed V and J ends, which lost 1 base and 7 bases, there was a span of 13 bases. Germline V gene lookup returns CDR1 LGHDT and CDR2 YNNKEL (reference sequence). The source of the sample is a study of blood T cell repertoires in COVID-19. On the study more broadly: Samples came from the United States, Italy and Spain, spanning acute and convalescent COVID-19. Sample material is recorded as cDNA or gDNA derived from T cells, B-cell-depleted T cells, or PBMCs.

What was sequenced was peripheral blood. The clonotype comes from a man aged 50 or older with active COVID-19. This chain connects TRBV3-1 (or the pseudogene TRBV3-2) to TRBJ1-4; D is perhaps TRBD1 (6 bases). The CDR3 bases are TGTGCCAGCAGCCAAGTTGAACAGGGCGTTGAAAAACTGTTTTTT. This encodes CASSQVEQGVEKLFF.